The sequence of this T cell receptor beta chain was determined in a study of cytomegalovirus exposure and HLA in healthy donors. Germline lookup yields CDR1 SGHDT and CDR2 YYEEEE. This CDR3 has 16 amino acids. The V end lost 5 bases, the J end lost 5 bases, and 22 bases lay between the germline ends. Use of 60 Vbeta and 13 Jbeta primers characterized the PCR. The protocol was immunoSEQ multiplex PCR, while the TCRdb copy is restricted to in-frame clones and leaves out a portion. The sample shows 150,000 or so clones, 60% to 80% of them seen only once. Study results and limitations: Follow-up analysis found HLA locus-dependent TCR association rates, highest for DRB1 and lowest for HLA-C.

Points on this clone: Its antigen is undetermined.

The chain employs TRBV5-6 and TRBJ1-1; D uncertain. The TCR was taken from a woman in her twenties or thirties in good health and CMV-seronegative. Input material: PBMCs. CDR3 sequence (DNA): TGTGCCAGCAGTGATGACACCCGAGGGTATTGGACTGAAGCTTTCTTT. Translating it yields CASSDDTRGYWTEAFF.